These 29 T cell receptor beta chains share one sample of origin, sequenced in a study of cytomegalovirus exposure and HLA in healthy donors. Researchers ran the PCR with 60 Vbeta and 13 Jbeta primers. Assay used: immunoSEQ multiplex PCR; TCRdb lists only in-frame clones, some missing. The data contain 97,000 or so clones, roughly 76% of them seen just once; the ten biggest clones take up about 2.5%. Sequenced material: PBMCs. These receptors were collected from a man between 45 and 60 years old in good health and CMV-seronegative.

This clone was picked up a small number of times. The chain combines TRBV15 with TRBJ2-3; D uncertain. CDR3 length: 15 residues. The germline V gene has CDR1 LNHNV and CDR2 YYDKDF (reference sequence). Trimming took off 4 bases at V and 2 bases at J, with 13 bases between the two ends. CDR3 in amino acids: CATSKTRQPTDTQYF. In DNA, the CDR3 is TGTGCCACCAGCAAAACCAGGCAGCCCACAGATACGCAGTATTTT.

This clone was seen more than once but under ten times. V is TRBV5-8 and J is TRBJ1-1; TRBD1 matches at 8 bases. The V and J ends lost 7 bases and 1 base, in that order; junction bases with no gene match: 6. Germline assignment: CDR1 SGHTS and CDR2 YDEGEE. This CDR3 has 14 amino acids. The CDR3 DNA reads TGTGCCAGCTCCAAAGGGACAGGGAACACTGAAGCTTTCTTT. Its protein product is CASSKGTGNTEAFF.

The chain couples TRBV7-9 to TRBJ2-5; a possible D gene is TRBD2 (5 bases). Trimming shortened V by 1 base and J by 5 bases, and 11 bases separated the two germline ends. CDR3 length: 14 amino acids. CDR1 is SEHNR and CDR2 is FQNEAQ in the germline V gene (reference sequence). CDR3 nucleotide sequence: TGTGCCAGCAGCTTAGGAAGGACTCGGGAGACCCAGTACTTC. Translating it yields CASSLGRTRETQYF.

The chain combines TRBV18 with TRBJ1-1; 7 bases fit TRBD1. The CDR3 is made up of 17 amino acids. The ends lost 2 bases at V and 1 base at J; junction bases unmatched: 10. Germline CDR1 KGHSH, CDR2 LQKENI. Here the CDR3 reads CASSPFPLTGPNTEAFF. The CDR3 nucleotides are TGTGCCAGCTCACCATTCCCCTTGACAGGGCCGAACACTGAAGCTTTCTTT. Combining the CDR3 with reference TRBV18 and TRBJ1-1 gives the whole variable domain NAGVMQNPRHLVRRRGQEARLRCSPMKGHSHVYWYRQLPEEGLKFMVYLQKENIIDESGMPKERFSAEFPKEGPSILRIQQVVRGDSAAYFCASSPFPLTGPNTEAFFGQGTRLTVV.

This clone was observed a few times. The rearrangement links TRBV11-3 to TRBJ1-1; tentative D call: TRBD1 (6 bases). The V gene's germline CDR1 is SGHNT and CDR2 YENEEA. Trimming left V 10 bases short and J 0 bases short, with 15 bases between. This CDR3 has 14 amino acids. The CDR3 protein is CAKERDTMNTEAFF. The CDR3 nucleotides read TGTGCCAAGGAACGGGACACCATGAACACTGAAGCTTTCTTT.

The chain uses TRBV4-1 and TRBJ1-1; D remains unclear. Per germline, CDR1 MGHRA and CDR2 YSYEKL. V lost 0 bases and J lost 0, with 11 bases in between. The CDR3 contains 16 residues. This CDR3 reads CASSQEFGIMNTEAFF. The CDR3 DNA follows: TGCGCCAGCAGCCAAGAGTTCGGGATAATGAACACTGAAGCTTTCTTT.

The chain joins TRBV27 to TRBJ2-7; 8 bases are a match to TRBD1. The CDR3 length is 11 residues. V lost 6 bases, J lost 5 bases, and 0 bases stayed unmatched. Germline CDR1 reads MNHEY; CDR2 reads SMNVEV (reference sequence). The CDR3 sequence is CASSRGHEQYF. CDR3 coding DNA: TGTGCCAGCAGCAGGGGGCACGAGCAGTACTTC.

The J gene is TRBJ2-5, the V gene TRBV18; tentative D call: TRBD2 (5 bases). V dropped 6 bases and J dropped 5 bases, with 13 bases sitting between them. Germline V gene data show CDR1 as KGHSH and CDR2 as LQKENI. CDR3 length equals 13 residues. The CDR3 DNA follows: TGTGCCAGCTCGGCCGGGGTCCGGGAGACCCAGTACTTC. Translation gives CASSAGVRETQYF.

The V and J genes are TRBV9 and TRBJ2-1, with TRBD2 identical over 14 bases. The CDR3 length is 17 residues. After removal of 4 bases from V and 7 bases from J, the junction contained 10 bases not matched to a gene. Germline V CDR1 and CDR2: SGDLS, YYNGEE. This chain's CDR3 is CASSPYSGTSGSNEQFF. CDR3 nucleotides: TGTGCCAGCAGCCCGTACTCAGGGACTAGCGGGAGTAATGAGCAGTTCTTC.

This chain joins TRBV2 and TRBJ1-1, with 7 bases fitting TRBD1. V was pared by 5 bases and J by 0 bases, with 12 bases of the junction left unmatched. Germline CDR1 and CDR2: SNHLY and FYNNEI. CDR3 size: 17 residues. In nucleotides, the CDR3 is TGTGCCAGCAGTCGGACAGGCCTGGGGGGAATGAACACTGAAGCTTTCTTT. This gives the protein CASSRTGLGGMNTEAFF. The entire variable domain, with the rest obtained from reference TRBV2 and TRBJ1-1, is as follows: EPEVTQTPSHQVTQMGQEVILRCVPISNHLYFYWYRQILGQKVEFLVSFYNNEISEKSEIFDDQFSVERPDGSNFTLKIRSTKLEDSAMYFCASSRTGLGGMNTEAFFGQGTRLTVV.

The DNA for the CDR3 is TGTGCCAGCAGCTTAGGCAGGAACACTGAAGCTTTCTTT. Translated: CASSLGRNTEAFF. The chain recombines TRBV11-3 with TRBJ1-1; D is undetermined. This CDR3 region has 13 residues. V shed 1 base and J shed 1 base, with 4 bases lying between them. Germline V CDR1 and CDR2: SGHNT, YENEEA.

The V gene is TRBV19, the J gene TRBJ1-3; TRBD1 matches 7 bases. The CDR3 sequence is 12 residues long. Germline loops: CDR1 LNHDA, CDR2 SQIVND (reference sequence). The V segment lost 10 bases and the J segment 4 bases; nucleotides outside the gene matches: 4. Written as DNA, the CDR3 is TGTGCCACCATGGGACAGGGAAACACCATATATTTT. It specifies CATMGQGNTIYF. The variable domain in full, completed from reference TRBV19 and TRBJ1-3, reads DGGITQSPKYLFRKEGQNVTLSCEQNLNHDAMYWYRQDPGQGLRLIYYSQIVNDFQKGDIAEGYSVSREKKESFPLTVTSAQKNPTAFYLCATMGQGNTIYFGEGSWLTVV.

The chain carries TRBV23-1 and TRBJ2-4, with D uncertain. TRBV23-1 is given ORF status, its function remaining uncertain. With 9 bases removed from V and 7 bases from J, the gap between germline ends came to 10 bases. The CDR3 sequence is 11 residues long. The CDR3 region has the DNA TGCGCCAGGGCTGCAGGCAACATTCAGTACTTC. Translation: CARAAGNIQYF.

The chain employs TRBV30 and TRBJ1-5; no firm D call. V was shortened by 5 bases and J by 0 bases, with 8 bases between the two germline ends. The CDR3 contains 13 residues. The V gene's germline CDR1 is GTSNPN and CDR2 SVGIG (reference sequence). CDR3 residues: CAWGADSNQPQHF. CDR3 nucleotide sequence: TGTGCCTGGGGAGCAGATAGCAATCAGCCCCAGCATTTT.

A single count supports this clone. At one end, the junction sequence differs from germline, possibly due to a read error. V usage is TRBV7-9 and J usage is TRBJ2-7, with TRBD2 identical over 9 bases. There are 15 residues in the CDR3. Per the germline V gene, CDR1 is SEHNR and CDR2 is FQNEAQ (reference sequence). The CDR3, as DNA: TGTTCCAGCAGCTCTACCGGGACTAGCTTCTACGAGCAGTACTTC. Translation: CSSSSTGTSFYEQYF.

The chain links TRBV6-5 to TRBJ2-2; TRBD1 might be the D (5 bases). CDR1 is MNHEY and CDR2 is SVGAGI in the germline V gene. The V gene lost 8 bases and the J gene lost 3 bases, with 16 bases spanning the gap. This CDR3 comprises 15 residues. CDR3 nucleotides: TGTGCCAGCCGAAGGGGCAGGAGATACACCGGGGAGCTGTTTTTT. Protein product: CASRRGRRYTGELFF.

The chain combines TRBV10-3 with TRBJ1-4; 10 nucleotides line up with TRBD1. This CDR3 comprises 15 residues. V was pared by 6 bases and J by 8 bases, with 9 bases of the junction left unmatched. Germline CDR1 ENHRY, CDR2 SYGVKD. In DNA form, the CDR3 reads TGTGCCATCAGGGACCGACAGGGGGCTCAAGAAAAACTGTTTTTT. Translation: CAIRDRQGAQEKLFF.

V and J are TRBV19 and TRBJ2-5; D uncertain. Trimming shortened V by 5 bases and J by 2 bases, and 9 bases separated the two germline ends. This CDR3 spans 13 amino acids. Per germline, CDR1 LNHDA and CDR2 SQIVND (reference sequence). CDR3 nucleotides: TGTGCCAGTAGTCCCGACATACAAGAGACCCAGTACTTC. The encoded protein is CASSPDIQETQYF.

The J gene is TRBJ2-7, the V gene TRBV27, with 7 nucleotides matching TRBD1. The germline V gene encodes CDR1 MNHEY and CDR2 SMNVEV (reference sequence). The CDR3 is 14 residues long. The ends lost 6 bases at V and 3 bases at J; junction bases unmatched: 8. The CDR3 coding sequence is TGTGCCAGCAGCCTACTTGCAGGGGGCTACGAGCAGTACTTC. It codes for CASSLLAGGYEQYF.

This clone was detected a few times. The chain uses TRBV4-3 and TRBJ2-7; 9 nucleotides align to TRBD2. The V segment lost 1 base and the J segment 5 bases; nucleotides outside the gene matches: 6. Per germline, CDR1 LGHNA and CDR2 YSLEER. The CDR3 loop spans 15 amino acids. The CDR3 coding sequence is TGCGCCAGCAGCCAAGCGGGCGGGGGGGCAAACGAGCAGTACTTC. The encoded protein is CASSQAGGGANEQYF.

The chain recombines TRBV5-4 with TRBJ2-1; D uncertain. Per germline, CDR1 SGHNT and CDR2 YYREEE (reference sequence). V was trimmed by 1 base and J by 9 bases, leaving 8 bases between them. There are 12 residues in the CDR3. The CDR3 loop reads CASSLKPGEQFF. The CDR3 nucleotides read TGTGCCAGCAGCTTGAAGCCCGGTGAGCAGTTCTTC.

The chain couples TRBV7-9 to TRBJ2-3; D possibly corresponds to TRBD1 (5 bases). Germline lookup yields CDR1 SEHNR and CDR2 FQNEAQ (reference sequence). The CDR3 sequence is 14 residues long. Trimming pared 8 bases from V and 1 base from J, leaving 13 bases between. The CDR3 bases are TGTGCCAGCGGATTCAGGGATGGCACAGATACGCAGTATTTT. This sequence encodes CASGFRDGTDTQYF.

The chain couples TRBV28 to TRBJ2-2, with 7 bases lining up with TRBD2. Trimming took 1 base from V and 2 from J; bases not matched to a gene: 4. The CDR3 is made up of 16 amino acids. Germline CDR1 and CDR2: MDHEN and SYDVKM. The CDR3 region has the DNA TGTGCCAGCAGTTTATCGGAGACTAGCAACACCGGGGAGCTGTTTTTT. It encodes CASSLSETSNTGELFF.

J is TRBJ1-1 and V is TRBV5-4; D unresolved. The CDR3 length is 14 residues. CDR1 and CDR2 from the germline V gene are SGHNT and YYREEE (reference sequence). Trimming shortened V by 1 base and J by 1 base, and 8 bases separated the two germline ends. The CDR3 reads CASSLSTANTEAFF. CDR3 coding DNA: TGTGCCAGCAGCTTGAGTACAGCGAACACTGAAGCTTTCTTT.

This chain uses TRBV28 with TRBJ1-5; D is perhaps TRBD1 (5 bases). V lost 1 base and J lost 3, with 13 bases in between. In germline, CDR1 is MDHEN, CDR2 SYDVKM. CDR3 size: 16 residues. The DNA for the CDR3 is TGTGCCAGCAGTTTATTCAGGGCTCCTACCAATCAGCCCCAGCATTTT. Translated: CASSLFRAPTNQPQHF.

This clone was detected once. The chain is built from TRBV6-5 and TRBJ2-5; the D gene is possibly TRBD1 (5 bases). Germline CDR1 reads MNHEY; CDR2 reads SVGAGI. Trimming shortened V by 0 bases and J by 10 bases, and 21 bases separated the two germline ends. This CDR3 comprises 16 residues. CDR3 sequence: CASSYSGQDTVGVQYF. The CDR3 DNA is TGTGCCAGCAGTTACTCGGGGCAGGACACCGTTGGGGTCCAGTACTTC.

The gene calls are TRBV7-3 and TRBJ2-3; 10 bases line up with TRBD2. Germline V gene sequence: CDR1 SGHTA, CDR2 FQGTGA. Trimming at V came to 5 bases and at J to 4 bases, leaving 6 bases not matched to a gene. CDR3 length: 15 amino acids. The CDR3 DNA is TGTGCCAGCAGCCGGCTAGCGGGAGTTGCAGATACGCAGTATTTT. Amino acids: CASSRLAGVADTQYF.

J is TRBJ2-7 and V is TRBV5-1; D might be TRBD1 (6 bases). CDR3 size: 13 residues. V was clipped by 4 bases and J by 5 bases, with 13 bases between them. Germline CDR1 and CDR2: SGHRS and YFSETQ. As DNA, the CDR3 is TGCGCCAGCAGCCGGACGACAGGCAACGAGCAGTACTTC. As protein: CASSRTTGNEQYF.

This clone was picked up one time. V is TRBV4-1 and J is TRBJ2-2, with D perhaps TRBD2 (6 bases). Per the germline V gene, CDR1 is MGHRA and CDR2 is YSYEKL. This CDR3 contains 15 residues. V dropped 2 bases and J dropped 5 bases, with 12 bases sitting between them. The DNA for the CDR3 is TGCGCCAGCAGCCAAACGGGGGATTCTACCGGGGAGCTGTTTTTT. It specifies CASSQTGDSTGELFF.